One sample yielded the 19 T cell receptor beta chains listed below, sequenced in a study of blood T cell repertoires in COVID-19. This table comes from immunoSEQ multiplex PCR, and its TCRdb copy is limited to in-frame clones, with some not included. The sample contains some 200,000 clones, approximately 78% of which appear only once. Sequences were obtained from peripheral blood. All receptors derive from a woman aged 70-85 years with COVID-19, enrolled during active disease.

The chain carries TRBV28 and TRBJ1-6; possible D gene TRBD1, 5 bases. Deletions cut 6 bases from V and 8 bases from J, with 20 bases between. CDR1 MDHEN and CDR2 SYDVKM come from the germline V gene. The CDR3 consists of 16 residues. The CDR3 protein is CASSRVGGRADSPLHF. DNA for the CDR3: TGTGCCAGCAGCCGCGTCGGGGGAAGGGCGGATTCACCCCTCCACTTT. The full variable domain, in which reference TRBV28 and TRBJ1-6 provide the parts outside the CDR3, is DVKVTQSSRYLVKRTGEKVFLECVQDMDHENMFWYRQDPGLGLRLIYFSYDVKMKEKGDIPEGYSVSREKKERFSLILESASTNQTSMYLCASSRVGGRADSPLHFGNGTRLTVT.

The chain couples TRBV7-8 to TRBJ1-2; D gene ambiguous. V lost 0 bases to trimming and J lost 2 bases, with 7 bases between them. The CDR3 totals 14 residues. Germline V CDR1 and CDR2: SGHVS, FQNEAQ. The CDR3 spells CASSLAGPNYGYTF. The CDR3 region has the DNA TGTGCCAGCAGCTTAGCGGGCCCCAACTATGGCTACACCTTC.

The rearrangement uses TRBV7-9 and TRBJ1-1; D not certain. Germline V lookup: CDR1 SEHNR, CDR2 FQNEAQ (reference sequence). The CDR3 is 12 amino acids. Trimming shortened V by 3 bases and J by 10 bases, and 12 bases separated the two germline ends. The CDR3 is CASSLETPGAFF. The CDR3 coding sequence is TGTGCCAGCAGCTTGGAAACCCCAGGAGCTTTCTTT.

The J gene is TRBJ1-3, the V gene TRBV28; D ambiguous. CDR3 length: 12 residues. Trimming removed 6 bases at V and 2 bases at J, with 5 bases between. The germline CDR1 and CDR2 sequences are MDHEN and SYDVKM. CDR3 sequence reads: CASSLPGNTIYF. Written as DNA, the CDR3 is TGTGCCAGCAGCCTACCTGGAAACACCATATATTTT.

This clone was observed once. The CDR3: CASSSSAGGYTF. DNA of the CDR3: TGTGCCAGCAGTTCCAGTGCGGGTGGCTACACCTTC. The V call is TRBV28, the J call TRBJ1-2, with D hard to call. The V and J ends lost 4 bases and 7 bases respectively, with 10 bases between them. The germline CDR1 and CDR2 sequences are MDHEN and SYDVKM. The CDR3 extends over 12 amino acids.

The chain combines TRBV7-2 with TRBJ2-5, with TRBD1 identical over 7 bases. From germline, CDR1 is SGHTA and CDR2 FQGNSA. The J segment lost 2 bases and the V segment lost 2 bases, leaving 2 bases of the junction unmatched. The length of the CDR3 is 14 residues. CDR3 bases: TGTGCCAGCAGCTTAATGACAGGGCAAGAGACCCAGTACTTC. It specifies CASSLMTGQETQYF.

V is TRBV19 and J is TRBJ1-1; D remains ambiguous. This CDR3 has 14 amino acids. V was trimmed by 6 bases and J by 0 bases, leaving 11 bases between them. In germline, CDR1 is LNHDA, CDR2 SQIVND (reference sequence). The CDR3 here is CASRSGPMNTEAFF. CDR3 nucleotides: TGTGCCAGTAGAAGCGGGCCGATGAACACTGAAGCTTTCTTT.

The V and J genes are TRBV3-1 (or the pseudogene TRBV3-2) and TRBJ1-5, with D perhaps TRBD1 (5 bases). This CDR3 region has 14 residues. CDR1 is LGHDT, CDR2 YNNKEL, per germline (reference sequence). V was pared by 6 bases and J by 7 bases, with 16 bases between. CDR3 DNA: TGTGCCAGCAGTTCATTAGGGGTAGGCCAGCCCCAGCATTTT. Amino acid sequence: CASSSLGVGQPQHF.

This chain connects TRBV12-5 to TRBJ1-1; 9 bases map to TRBD1. The J segment lost 11 bases and the V segment lost 4 bases, leaving 8 bases of the junction unmatched. The CDR3 contains 13 residues. Germline lookup yields CDR1 LGHNT and CDR2 FRNRAP. The CDR3 DNA follows: TGTGCTAGTGGTTCCTCCGGGACAGGGCTTGCTTTCTTT. Residues: CASGSSGTGLAFF.

The chain recombines TRBV19 with TRBJ2-3, with 7 nucleotides matching TRBD1. This CDR3 region has 13 residues. Trimming removed 6 bases from V and 4 bases from J; junction bases left unmatched: 4. The germline V gene encodes CDR1 LNHDA and CDR2 SQIVND (reference sequence). The CDR3 protein is CASRKGAADTQYF. The DNA of the CDR3 is TGTGCCAGTAGGAAGGGGGCTGCAGATACGCAGTATTTT.

The V gene is TRBV27, the J gene TRBJ2-5, with 7 bases lining up with TRBD1. The CDR3 loop spans 14 amino acids. V lost 1 base to trimming and J lost 3 bases; unmatched junction nucleotides: 2. Germline V CDR1 and CDR2: MNHEY, SMNVEV (reference sequence). CDR3 sequence reads: CASSLYRGEETQYF. The CDR3 DNA follows: TGTGCCAGCAGTTTATACAGGGGAGAAGAGACCCAGTACTTC.

The chain joins TRBV27 to TRBJ1-1; 7 bases match TRBD1. Germline V gene sequence: CDR1 MNHEY, CDR2 SMNVEV (reference sequence). The CDR3 consists of 14 residues. V lost 4 bases to trimming and J lost 5 bases; unmatched junction nucleotides: 7. CDR3 nucleotide sequence: TGTGCCAGCAGTTGGTTCGGGACAGAGACTGAAGCTTTCTTT. Translated: CASSWFGTETEAFF.

V is TRBV7-8 and J is TRBJ1-2, with D hard to call. CDR1 and CDR2 (germline): SGHVS, FQNEAQ. Trimming pared 5 bases from V and 3 bases from J, leaving 16 bases between. This CDR3 contains 15 residues. The CDR3 loop is CASSPTVEWDYGYTF. Here the CDR3 DNA reads TGTGCCAGCAGCCCAACCGTGGAGTGGGACTATGGCTACACCTTC. Combining the CDR3 with reference TRBV7-8 and TRBJ1-2 gives the whole variable domain GAGVSQSPRYKVAKRGQDVALRCDPISGHVSLFWYQQALGQGPEFLTYFQNEAQLDKSGLPSDRFFAERPEGSVSTLKIQRTQQEDSAVYLCASSPTVEWDYGYTFGSGTRLTVV.

The gene calls are TRBV27 and TRBJ1-5; D is perhaps TRBD1 (5 bases). CDR3 length: 14 amino acids. Trimming left V 3 bases short and J 2 bases short, with 8 bases between. Germline V gene sequence: CDR1 MNHEY, CDR2 SMNVEV (reference sequence). DNA of the CDR3: TGTGCCAGCAGTTTCGGCAGGGGCAATCAGCCCCAGCATTTT. This translates into CASSFGRGNQPQHF.

The chain recombines TRBV6-5 with TRBJ2-3, with TRBD1 matching 7 bases. The CDR3 spans 15 residues. J gave up 6 bases and V 6 bases, and 12 bases lay outside the gene matches. The germline V gene encodes CDR1 MNHEY and CDR2 SVGAGI. The CDR3 reads CASRLQGIAIDTQYF. Written as DNA, the CDR3 is TGTGCCAGCAGACTACAGGGGATTGCGATTGATACGCAGTATTTT.

The chain employs TRBV14 and TRBJ2-5, with TRBD1 as a possible D gene (5 bases). CDR3 size: 18 residues. CDR1 and CDR2 (germline): SGHDN, FVKESK. V gave up 1 base and J gave up 5 bases, with 23 bases separating them. Here the CDR3 reads CASSQGERPQEKSETQYF. CDR3 bases: TGTGCCAGCAGCCAAGGGGAACGGCCACAGGAAAAGTCCGAGACCCAGTACTTC.

This clone was recorded once. The chain recombines TRBV2 with TRBJ2-1; TRBD2 matches at 12 bases. The CDR3 length is 12 residues. V was pared by 8 bases and J by 14 bases, with 7 bases of the junction left unmatched. Germline values: CDR1 SNHLY, CDR2 FYNNEI. The CDR3 sequence is CASRLAGVGEFF. The CDR3 DNA sequence: TGTGCCAGCCGACTAGCGGGAGTTGGGGAGTTCTTC.

The chain links TRBV3-1 (or the pseudogene TRBV3-2) to TRBJ2-1, with TRBD2 identical over 8 bases. The V gene's germline CDR1 is LGHDT and CDR2 YNNKEL (reference sequence). V lost 0 bases and J lost 6; bases outside the gene matches: 10. This CDR3 comprises 17 residues. CDR3 in amino acids: CASSQDRTGGPSNEQFF. The DNA of the CDR3 is TGTGCCAGCAGCCAAGATCGAACGGGAGGGCCTAGCAATGAGCAGTTCTTC.

The chain combines TRBV19 with TRBJ1-2; D might be TRBD1 (5 bases). This CDR3 is built from 17 residues. Per the germline V gene, CDR1 is LNHDA and CDR2 is SQIVND (reference sequence). Between the trimmed V and J ends, which lost 3 bases and 4 bases, there was a span of 21 bases. The CDR3 DNA reads as TGTGCCAGTAGTATCACCCATTCCCAGGGCGGGAGCTATGGCTACACCTTC. Translation: CASSITHSQGGSYGYTF.